One and the same sample provided the 15 T cell receptor beta chains below, sequenced in a study of patients and donors after allogeneic stem cell transplantation. TCRdb processed the RT-PCR reads anew with MiXCR; each CDR3 protein has one entry. The sample shows about 110,000 distinct CDR3 sequences, around 36% of them seen only once. Sequences were obtained from blood, either unsorted or a sorted T cell fraction (not recorded which). The receptors were sampled from a human donor who was either an allogeneic HSCT recipient or a stem cell or donor lymphocyte infusion donor (not recorded which). It is not recorded whose cells these are; they may come from a transplant donor.

This chain uses TRBV20-1 with TRBJ2-3; tentative D call: TRBD2 (6 bases). Germline loops: CDR1 DFQATT, CDR2 SNEGSKA (reference sequence). V lost 1 base and J lost 10, with 15 bases in between. CDR3 length equals 13 residues. CDR3 nucleotide sequence: TGCAGTGCTAGAGCCGGGACTCCTACCCCGCAGTATTTT. Residues: CSARAGTPTPQYF.

This chain uses TRBV28 with TRBJ1-1, with a tentative D call TRBD1 (5 bases). Trimming left V 7 bases short and J 2 bases short, with 26 bases between. The CDR3 extends over 18 amino acids. CDR1 is MDHEN and CDR2 is SYDVKM in the germline V gene. This chain's CDR3 is CASTELGTVRTPNTEAFF. The CDR3 nucleotides read TGTGCCAGCACCGAGCTAGGGACGGTGAGAACTCCTAACACTGAAGCTTTCTTT.

There are a few counts of this clonotype. V gene TRBV7-9 combines with J gene TRBJ1-2; D is unresolved. V was trimmed by 5 bases and J by 4 bases, leaving 11 bases between them. Per the germline V gene, CDR1 is SEHNR and CDR2 is FQNEAQ (reference sequence). The CDR3 has 13 residues. DNA for the CDR3: TGTGCCAGCAGCCCCGACCGGATCTATGGCTACACCTTC. Its protein is CASSPDRIYGYTF.

The chain employs TRBV9 and TRBJ1-2, with D tentatively TRBD1 (5 bases). The germline V and J ends were trimmed by 4 bases and 3 bases, with 16 bases remaining between them. The CDR3 contains 15 residues. From germline, CDR1 is SGDLS and CDR2 YYNGEE. The CDR3 nucleotides are TGTGCCAGCAGCCCACAAACCCAGGGTTACTATGGCTACACCTTC. Amino acid sequence: CASSPQTQGYYGYTF.

The rearrangement links TRBV20-1 to TRBJ2-4; no clear D gene. Deletions cut 0 bases from V and 0 bases from J, with 6 bases between. The CDR3 consists of 14 residues. The germline V gene encodes CDR1 DFQATT and CDR2 SNEGSKA (reference sequence). The DNA of the CDR3 is TGCAGTGCTAGAGAAGATCTAGCCAAAAACATTCAGTACTTC. Its protein product is CSAREDLAKNIQYF.

The chain uses TRBV18 and TRBJ1-2, with a weak D call TRBD1 (6 bases). V lost 0 bases, J lost 4 bases, and 12 bases lay in between. Germline values: CDR1 KGHSH, CDR2 LQKENI. The CDR3 runs 15 residues. This CDR3 is CASSPPVGGGYGYTF. CDR3 DNA sequence: TGTGCCAGCTCACCACCGGTGGGGGGCGGCTATGGCTACACCTTC.

This clonotype was observed a few times. The chain is built from TRBV5-6 and TRBJ1-1; 7 bases align to TRBD1. Germline V CDR1 and CDR2: SGHDT, YYEEEE. V was pared by 5 bases and J by 4 bases, with 8 bases of the junction left unmatched. The CDR3 runs to 14 residues. The CDR3 here is CASRKQGMGTEAFF. CDR3 sequence (DNA): TGTGCCAGCAGAAAACAGGGGATGGGCACTGAAGCTTTCTTT.

This sequence joins TRBV4-1 and TRBJ2-1; no clear D. Trimming removed 1 base from V and 0 bases from J, with 7 bases in between. Germline V gene sequence: CDR1 MGHRA, CDR2 YSYEKL. The CDR3 is 15 residues long. This chain's CDR3 is CASSQGQSSYNEQFF. CDR3 DNA sequence: TGCGCCAGCAGCCAAGGGCAGAGCTCCTACAATGAGCAGTTCTTC.

The gene calls are TRBV6-5 and TRBJ1-1, with 9 bases lining up with TRBD1. Trimming at V came to 4 bases and at J to 2 bases, leaving 2 bases not matched to a gene. In germline, CDR1 is MNHEY, CDR2 SVGAGI. The CDR3 loop spans 14 amino acids. The CDR3, as DNA: TGTGCCAGCAGTTGGGGACAGGGAAACACTGAAGCTTTCTTT. Its protein is CASSWGQGNTEAFF.

This chain uses TRBV29-1 with TRBJ2-7, with D possibly being TRBD1 (6 bases). This CDR3 has 15 residues. The germline V gene encodes CDR1 SQVTM and CDR2 ANQGSEA. Trimming took off 2 bases at V and 1 base at J, with 15 bases between the two ends. The CDR3 here is CSVERRGQNSYEQYF. The CDR3 DNA reads as TGCAGCGTTGAAAGGCGTGGACAGAATTCCTACGAGCAGTACTTC.

This clonotype has a handful of counts. The chain joins TRBV5-1 to TRBJ1-3; D not certain. CDR3 length: 16 residues. Germline CDR1 reads SGHRS; CDR2 reads YFSETQ. The V gene lost 1 base and the J gene lost 0 bases, with 11 bases spanning the gap. The CDR3 coding sequence is TGCGCCAGCAGCTTGATGGGTCCGAGCTCTGGAAACACCATATATTTT. Translated: CASSLMGPSSGNTIYF.

The chain is built from TRBV6-2 or TRBV6-3 and TRBJ2-7; 7 nucleotides line up with TRBD1. This CDR3 has 12 amino acids. V lost 8 bases, J lost 7 bases, and 8 bases stayed unmatched. Germline V CDR1 and CDR2: MNHEY, SVGEGT. CDR3 coding DNA: TGTGCCAGCCGGGACAGTGATCGGGAGCAGTACTTC. Translating it yields CASRDSDREQYF.

Many counts were recorded for this clonotype. The gene calls are TRBV20-1 and TRBJ1-1; D remains unclear. The length of the CDR3 is 15 residues. Germline CDR1 reads DFQATT; CDR2 reads SNEGSKA (reference sequence). The V and J ends lost 0 bases and 0 bases respectively, with 11 bases between them. CDR3 sequence: CSARDSGGMNTEAFF. CDR3 DNA: TGCAGTGCTAGAGACTCGGGAGGGATGAACACTGAAGCTTTCTTT.

The chain couples TRBV4-3 to TRBJ2-3, with 14 positions matching TRBD2. This CDR3 is 17 amino acids long. V was clipped by 3 bases and J by 4 bases; unmatched bases: 6. Germline values: CDR1 LGHNA, CDR2 YSLEER. The CDR3 DNA reads as TGCGCCAGCAGCCACCCCGGACTAGCGGGAGGAGCAGATACGCAGTATTTT. Translating gives CASSHPGLAGGADTQYF.

The CDR3 protein is CSAREGAKNIQYF. The CDR3 DNA reads as TGCAGTGCTAGAGAAGGAGCCAAAAACATTCAGTACTTC. The J gene is TRBJ2-4, the V gene TRBV20-1; no clear D. This CDR3 comprises 13 residues. Trimming removed 0 bases at V and 0 bases at J, with 3 bases between. The germline gives CDR1 DFQATT, CDR2 SNEGSKA (reference sequence).